The clone carrying this T cell receptor beta chain was counted a few times. CDR3 length: 14 residues. Germline CDR1 reads LNHDA; CDR2 reads SQIVND (reference sequence). The V gene lost 2 bases and the J gene lost 4 bases, with 9 bases spanning the gap. Per the authors' pipeline: Nucleated cell number was recorded as an estimate derived from reference gene primer amplification. The table came from immunoSEQ multiplex PCR; TCRdb's copy has only in-frame clones and leaves some out. V, J and clone size derive from that table, while D and trimming were established from the DNA sequence. The sample holds tens of thousands of clones; approximately 90% are singletons and the top ten take 4.8%. This sample stems from a study of blood T cell repertoires in COVID-19. About the study: Material from acute and convalescent COVID-19 was sourced from the United States, Italy and Spain. T cells, B-cell-depleted T cells, or PBMCs provided the cDNA or gDNA that served as material.

The receptor comes from a woman of 80 years or more with active COVID-19. The material sequenced was peripheral blood. The V call is TRBV19, the J call TRBJ2-1; D is perhaps TRBD1 (5 bases). DNA for the CDR3: TGTGCCAGTAGTATAACAGGTTCTTACAATGAGCAGTTCTTC. Encoded protein: CASSITGSYNEQFF. The full variable domain, with the rest looked up from reference TRBV19 and TRBJ2-1, is DGGITQSPKYLFRKEGQNVTLSCEQNLNHDAMYWYRQDPGQGLRLIYYSQIVNDFQKGDIAEGYSVSREKKESFPLTVTSAQKNPTAFYLCASSITGSYNEQFFGPGTRLTVL.